Only a few counts were recorded for the clone carrying this T cell receptor beta chain. Its antigen is unknown. Individually, cDNA molecules had unique molecular identifiers attached to them. TCRdb independently ran MiXCR on the 5' RACE reads; one entry per CDR3 protein. The sample has more than 45,000 distinct CDR3 sequences; around 6% are singletons. The data were taken from a study of early T cells in non-severe SARS-CoV-2 infection. Study-wide findings and caveats: VDJdb matching, biased toward anti-spike CD8 responses, missed private and CD4 specificities.

The CDR3 totals 14 residues. The V gene lost 3 bases and the J gene lost 3 bases, with 11 bases spanning the gap. CDR1 and CDR2 from the germline V gene are WSHSY and SAAADI. The source is an adult who was a healthcare worker with PCR-confirmed SARS-CoV-2 infection or an uninfected control (not recorded which). Sequenced input: whole blood. The chain employs TRBV10-2 and TRBJ1-1; D unclear. The CDR3 loop reads CASSESARDTEAFF. As DNA, the CDR3 is TGCGCCAGCAGTGAATCGGCACGAGACACTGAAGCTTTCTTT.